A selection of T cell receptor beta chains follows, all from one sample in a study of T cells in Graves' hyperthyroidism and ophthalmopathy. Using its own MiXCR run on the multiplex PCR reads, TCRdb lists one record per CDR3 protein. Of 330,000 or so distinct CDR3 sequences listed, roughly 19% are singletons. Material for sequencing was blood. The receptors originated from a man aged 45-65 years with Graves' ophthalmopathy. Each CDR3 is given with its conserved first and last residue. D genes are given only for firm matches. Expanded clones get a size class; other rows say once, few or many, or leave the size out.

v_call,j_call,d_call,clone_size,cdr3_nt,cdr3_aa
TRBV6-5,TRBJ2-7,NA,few,TGTGCCAGCAGTTACTCGAAGTCCTACGAGCAGTACTTC,CASSYSKSYEQYF
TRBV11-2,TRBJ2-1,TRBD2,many,TGTGCCAGCAGCCTCCGGACTAGCGGGGAAAATGAGCAGTTCTTC,CASSLRTSGENEQFF
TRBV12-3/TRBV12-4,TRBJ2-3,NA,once,TGTGCCAGCAGTCCTTACGGGGATACGCAGTATTTT,CASSPYGDTQYF
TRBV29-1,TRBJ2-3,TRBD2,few,TGCAGCGTCGCTTCCGGGACTAGCGGGAGGCACCGGGTGGGCACAGATACGCAGTATTTT,CSVASGTSGRHRVGTDTQYF
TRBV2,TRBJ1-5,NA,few,TGTGCCAGCACCATGGGGCGCAATCAGCCCCAGCATTTT,CASTMGRNQPQHF
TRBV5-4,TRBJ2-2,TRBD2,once,TGTGCCAGCAGTCACTCCGGGACTAGCGACACCGGGGAGCTGTTTTTT,CASSHSGTSDTGELFF
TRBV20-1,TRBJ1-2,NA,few,TGCAGTGCTAGGGACAGTGAAAACTATGGCTACACCTTC,CSARDSENYGYTF
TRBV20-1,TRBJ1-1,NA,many,TGCAGTGCTCCCGGTGGGGGGCGAGGCACTGAAGCTTTCTTT,CSAPGGGRGTEAFF
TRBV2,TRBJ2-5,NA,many,TGTGCCAGCGGGTTAGCAGAGCAAGAGACCCAGTACTTC,CASGLAEQETQYF
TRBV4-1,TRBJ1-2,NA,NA,TGCGCCAGCAGCCAAGATGGGCTCAATCACTATGGCTACACCTTC,CASSQDGLNHYGYTF
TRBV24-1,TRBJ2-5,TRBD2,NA,TGTGCCACCAGTGGAGCTATAGCGGGAGGGAGAGAGACCCAGTACTTC,CATSGAIAGGRETQYF
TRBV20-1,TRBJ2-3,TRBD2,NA,TGCAGTGCGACCGGGACTAGCGGGACAGATACGCAGTATTTT,CSATGTSGTDTQYF
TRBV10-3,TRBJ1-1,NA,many,TGTGCCATCAGTCACCCGGCGGGGAAGAACACTGAAGCTTTCTTT,CAISHPAGKNTEAFF
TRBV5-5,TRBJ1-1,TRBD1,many,TGTGCCAGCAGCCTATGGACAGGGGTGAACACTGAAGCTTTCTTT,CASSLWTGVNTEAFF
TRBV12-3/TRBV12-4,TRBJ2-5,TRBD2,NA,TGTGCCAGCAGTCCAGGAAGACTAGCGGGGGGGGAGACCCAGTACTTC,CASSPGRLAGGETQYF
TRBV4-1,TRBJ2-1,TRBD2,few,TGCGCCAGCAGCCAAGAGAGGACTAGCGGCTTCGATGAGCAGTTCTTC,CASSQERTSGFDEQFF
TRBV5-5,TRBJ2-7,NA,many,TGTGCCAGCAGCTTGAGGGAAGGGCAGTACTTC,CASSLREGQYF
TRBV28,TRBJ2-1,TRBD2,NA,TGTGCCAGCAGTTTATTTAGCGGGAGTTCCTACAATGAGCAGTTCTTC,CASSLFSGSSYNEQFF
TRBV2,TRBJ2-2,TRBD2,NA,TGTGCCAGCAGTGAACTAGCGGGAGGGCCGCACACCGGGGAGCTGTTTTTT,CASSELAGGPHTGELFF
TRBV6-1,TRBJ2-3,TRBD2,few,TGTGCCAGCAGCCGGACTAGCGGGAGGGCCGGTCACACAGATACGCAGTATTTT,CASSRTSGRAGHTDTQYF
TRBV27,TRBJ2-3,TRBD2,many,TGTGCCAGCTGGAAAGCCCGGACTAGCGGGAGAATAACAGATACGCAGTATTTT,CASWKARTSGRITDTQYF
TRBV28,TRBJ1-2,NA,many,TGTGCCAGCAGTTTAAAATCCCCGCAGGGGCTCGGCTATGGCTACACCTTC,CASSLKSPQGLGYGYTF
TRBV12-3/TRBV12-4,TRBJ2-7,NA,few,TGTGCCAGCAGTTCTTCTGGGAGAGGTTACGAGCAGTACTTC,CASSSSGRGYEQYF
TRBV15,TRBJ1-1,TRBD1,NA,TGTGCCACCAGCAGGGTTTTACAGGGGGAAGCTTTCTTT,CATSRVLQGEAFF
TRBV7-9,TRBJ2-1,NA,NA,TGTGCCAGCAGCCTAGACGGCCCCCTTTACAATGAGCAGTTCTTC,CASSLDGPLYNEQFF
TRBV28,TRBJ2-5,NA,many,TGTGCCAGCAGTTTTGGAGTGGAGACCCAGTACTTC,CASSFGVETQYF
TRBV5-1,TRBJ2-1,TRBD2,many,TGCGCCAGCAGCTTGGGCCTAGCGGGGCACAATGAGCAGTTCTTC,CASSLGLAGHNEQFF
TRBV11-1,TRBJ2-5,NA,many,TGTGCCAGCAGCTTAGAGGTCCCCGGCAAGACCCAGTACTTC,CASSLEVPGKTQYF
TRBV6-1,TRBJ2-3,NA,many,TGTGCCAGCAGTCGCGAGGGTCGTAAACAGTATTTT,CASSREGRKQYF
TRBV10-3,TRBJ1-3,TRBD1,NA,TGTGCCATCAGAGGACAGGCGAGCTCTGGAAACACCATATATTTT,CAIRGQASSGNTIYF
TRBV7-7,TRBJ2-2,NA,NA,TGTGCTAGCAGCCTCACTCCCGGGCCTAACACCGGGGAGCTGTTTTTT,CASSLTPGPNTGELFF